This is a list of T cell receptor beta chains from one sample in a study of T cells after yellow fever vaccination. TCRdb processed the 5' RACE reads anew with MiXCR; each CDR3 protein has one entry. The table shows a few hundred thousand distinct CDR3 sequences, with around 6.8% occurring only once. The material was PBMCs, obtained approximately 40 days after the first yellow fever vaccination. The receptors here all came from a man younger than 30 who received the YFV17D yellow fever vaccine. Both conserved end residues are part of each CDR3. The D gene is left open where the match is weak. Clone size is not always given. Where it is, it says once, few, many or a class for expanded clones.

d_gene,v_gene,abundance,len,j_gene,CDR3aa,CDR3nt
TRBD2,TRBV27,many,19,TRBJ2-3,CASTSLLMTSASSTDTQYF,TGTGCCAGCACCAGCTTACTGATGACTAGCGCCAGTAGCACAGATACGCAGTATTTT
-,TRBV7-7,many,16,TRBJ2-5,CASSLGGAPLQETQYF,TGTGCCAGCAGCTTAGGAGGGGCCCCTCTCCAAGAGACCCAGTACTTC
-,TRBV5-4,-,13,TRBJ1-1,CASSLPTDSKAFF,TGTGCCAGCAGCCTACCGACCGACAGTAAAGCTTTCTTT
TRBD1,TRBV30,-,13,TRBJ1-4,CAWIDRVGEKLFF,TGTGCCTGGATTGACAGGGTTGGCGAAAAACTGTTTTTT
-,TRBV20-1,few,14,TRBJ2-7,CSARGGSKSYEQYF,TGCAGTGCTAGAGGCGGCTCAAAAAGCTACGAGCAGTACTTC
TRBD1,TRBV5-5,-,13,TRBJ2-7,CASSLAGGHEQYF,TGTGCCAGCAGCTTGGCAGGGGGCCACGAGCAGTACTTC
-,TRBV11-1,few,11,TRBJ2-1,CASSLALQLFF,TGTGCCAGCAGCTTAGCTTTACAGCTGTTCTTC
TRBD1,TRBV29-1,few,15,TRBJ1-2,CSVRGQGAEGYGYTF,TGCAGCGTGAGGGGTCAGGGGGCAGAGGGATATGGCTACACCTTC
-,TRBV12-3/TRBV12-4,few,16,TRBJ2-3,CASSLRRDIFKDTQYF,TGTGCCAGCAGTTTACGCAGGGATATTTTCAAAGATACGCAGTATTTT
-,TRBV4-2,many,14,TRBJ2-2,CASSRETNTGELFF,TGTGCCAGCAGCCGAGAAACGAACACCGGGGAGCTGTTTTTT
-,TRBV4-3,few,16,TRBJ2-1,CASSPLGAGLRPEQFF,TGCGCCAGCAGCCCCCTAGGGGCTGGACTTCGCCCTGAGCAGTTCTTC
-,TRBV2,few,14,TRBJ2-1,CASPRHSSYNEQFF,TGTGCCAGCCCCCGACACAGCTCCTACAATGAGCAGTTCTTC
-,TRBV12-5,few,13,TRBJ2-5,CASGLGLQETQYF,TGTGCTAGTGGTTTGGGACTGCAAGAGACCCAGTACTTC
TRBD1,TRBV5-1,many,15,TRBJ1-1,CASSPQGQGITEAFF,TGCGCCAGCAGCCCACAGGGACAGGGGATCACTGAAGCTTTCTTT
TRBD1,TRBV7-9,many,16,TRBJ1-1,CASSPRGQVMNTEAFF,TGTGCCAGCAGCCCGAGAGGACAGGTTATGAACACTGAAGCTTTCTTT
-,TRBV7-2,few,14,TRBJ2-7,CASSLGGLGNEQYF,TGTGCCAGCAGCCTCGGGGGGCTGGGGAACGAGCAGTACTTC
TRBD1,TRBV6-1,-,16,TRBJ2-3,CASREPPGQEIDTQYF,TGTGCCAGCAGGGAACCGCCGGGACAGGAAATAGATACGCAGTATTTT
TRBD1,TRBV7-2,-,15,TRBJ2-7,CASSPLLGGQDEQYF,TGTGCCAGCAGTCCCCTTTTAGGGGGCCAGGACGAGCAGTACTTC
-,TRBV5-1,few,14,TRBJ1-1,CASSLVVSNTEAFF,TGCGCCAGCAGCTTGGTTGTTTCGAACACTGAAGCTTTCTTT
-,TRBV6-5,-,15,TRBJ1-1,CASSYQGNPSTEAFF,TGTGCCAGCAGTTACCAGGGGAATCCGAGCACTGAAGCTTTCTTT
TRBD1,TRBV7-2,many,13,TRBJ2-3,CASSDRGSDTQYF,TGTGCCAGCAGCGACAGGGGCTCGGATACGCAGTATTTT
-,TRBV20-1,few,14,TRBJ1-5,CSAPSGGLNQPQHF,TGCAGTGCTCCTTCGGGGGGGCTCAATCAGCCCCAGCATTTT
-,TRBV9,-,16,TRBJ1-2,CASSVEGRGQSYGYTF,TGTGCCAGCAGCGTAGAAGGGAGGGGTCAAAGCTATGGCTACACCTTC
TRBD1,TRBV7-9,-,14,TRBJ1-4,CAAPDRGTNEKLFF,TGTGCCGCACCGGACAGGGGAACTAATGAAAAACTGTTTTTT
TRBD2,TRBV30,many,14,TRBJ2-5,CAWSVGRGLETQYF,TGTGCCTGGAGTGTGGGGAGGGGACTAGAGACCCAGTACTTC
-,TRBV2,-,15,TRBJ1-4,CASHGQPATNEKLFF,TGTGCCAGCCACGGACAGCCCGCAACTAATGAAAAACTGTTTTTT
-,TRBV7-3,few,13,TRBJ2-3,CASSLSFGDTQYF,TGTGCCAGCAGCTTATCGTTCGGAGATACGCAGTATTTT
TRBD1,TRBV28,-,17,TRBJ1-2,CASNEGKWGRGNYGYTF,TGTGCCAGCAACGAAGGGAAATGGGGCAGGGGGAACTATGGCTACACCTTC
-,TRBV20-1,once,16,TRBJ2-3,CSARAFTGPRTDTQYF,TGCAGTGCTAGAGCCTTCACAGGACCCCGCACAGATACGCAGTATTTT
-,TRBV4-3,-,15,TRBJ2-2,CASSQDFGRTGELFF,TGCGCCAGCAGCCAAGATTTTGGGCGCACCGGGGAGCTGTTTTTT
-,TRBV7-2,few,15,TRBJ2-1,CASSLAGVVGNEQFF,TGTGCCAGCAGCTTAGCGGGGGTGGTGGGCAATGAGCAGTTCTTC
-,TRBV28,-,17,TRBJ2-1,CASSGGGLAESYNEQFF,TGTGCCAGCAGTGGGGGGGGGCTAGCGGAGTCCTACAATGAGCAGTTCTTC
-,TRBV2,many,12,TRBJ2-7,CASSPGNYEQYF,TGTGCCAGCAGCCCCGGGAACTACGAGCAGTACTTC
-,TRBV27,few,15,TRBJ2-5,CASSMADSPGETQYF,TGTGCCAGCAGTATGGCGGACTCCCCGGGGGAGACCCAGTACTTC
-,TRBV5-1,few,16,TRBJ2-1,CASSFIGPGDYNEQFF,TGCGCCAGCAGCTTCATTGGTCCGGGGGACTACAATGAGCAGTTCTTC
TRBD2,TRBV11-1,-,21,TRBJ2-2,CASSDPRGAGGLTDSTGELFF,TGTGCCAGCAGCGACCCCCGGGGAGCGGGGGGCCTCACCGATTCCACCGGGGAGCTGTTTTTT
TRBD1,TRBV12-3/TRBV12-4,few,15,TRBJ1-5,CASSLEQGLGQPQHF,TGTGCCAGCAGCCTTGAACAGGGGTTAGGGCAGCCCCAGCATTTT
TRBD1,TRBV18,many,13,TRBJ2-3,CASSGQGPDTQYF,TGTGCCAGCTCGGGACAGGGGCCAGATACGCAGTATTTT
TRBD2,TRBV12-3/TRBV12-4,many,16,TRBJ2-2,CASSPGLAGNTGELFF,TGTGCCAGCAGTCCAGGACTAGCGGGGAACACCGGGGAGCTGTTTTTT